The 20 T cell receptor beta chains presented below share a single source sample, sequenced in a study of T cells in Graves' hyperthyroidism and ophthalmopathy. The TCR beta CDR3 regions underwent amplification using RNA transcripts as the source. A set of HTBI primers served as the primers for a first-round RT-PCR of the TCR CDR3. TCRdb recomputed calls from the multiplex PCR reads with MiXCR, one row per CDR3 protein. Counted here are about 640,000 distinct CDR3 sequences, around 20% occurring once; the ten biggest clones make up 30% to 40%. The specimen sequenced was blood. Receptors originate from a man aged 25 to 45 with Graves' ophthalmopathy.

The chain couples TRBV30 to TRBJ1-2, with D maybe TRBD1 (5 bases). With 0 bases removed from V and 8 bases from J, the gap between germline ends came to 19 bases. The CDR3 contains 15 residues. Per germline, CDR1 GTSNPN and CDR2 SVGIG (reference sequence). The CDR3 spells CAWSVPSHSSGGYTF. The CDR3 DNA reads TGTGCCTGGAGTGTCCCCTCCCATTCTTCAGGGGGCTACACCTTC.

This rearrangement joins TRBV6-2 or TRBV6-3 to TRBJ1-2, with D maybe TRBD1 (5 bases). The CDR3 spans 14 residues. V was pared by 4 bases and J by 5 bases, with 14 bases between. The germline CDR1 and CDR2 sequences are MNHEY and SVGEGT. The CDR3 nucleotides read TGTGCCAGCAGTTCCGAGGGGACGTTTTATGGCTACACCTTC. Translating it yields CASSSEGTFYGYTF.

This clonotype was detected many times. The chain links TRBV29-1 to TRBJ2-7; tentatively, D is TRBD1 (6 bases). The CDR3 is 12 amino acids. Germline assignment: CDR1 SQVTM and CDR2 ANQGSEA. V was cut by 3 bases and J by 5 bases, with 11 bases left in between. This CDR3 reads CSVEDSHNEQYF. The DNA for the CDR3 is TGCAGCGTTGAGGACAGCCACAACGAGCAGTACTTC.

Only a few counts were recorded for this clonotype. This sequence joins TRBV29-1 and TRBJ1-1, with a possible D match to TRBD1 (5 bases). Germline V CDR1 and CDR2: SQVTM, ANQGSEA. The germline V and J ends were trimmed by 3 bases and 0 bases, with 8 bases remaining between them. The CDR3 is 13 residues long. The CDR3 bases are TGCAGCGTTGATGGGGGGATGAACACTGAAGCTTTCTTT. It yields the protein CSVDGGMNTEAFF.

This clonotype came up many times. V gene TRBV18 combines with J gene TRBJ1-1; tentatively, D is TRBD1 (6 bases). V lost 2 bases, J lost 1 base, and 14 bases lay in between. The length of the CDR3 is 16 residues. Germline loops: CDR1 KGHSH, CDR2 LQKENI. This chain's CDR3 is CASSPFDLGANTEAFF. DNA for the CDR3: TGTGCCAGCTCACCATTTGACCTGGGGGCGAACACTGAAGCTTTCTTT.

This clonotype was seen more than once but under ten times. This chain connects TRBV7-9 to TRBJ2-3; no reliable D call. The CDR3 has 15 residues. The V gene's germline CDR1 is SEHNR and CDR2 FQNEAQ (reference sequence). V shed 8 bases and J shed 2 bases, with 17 bases lying between them. DNA for the CDR3: TGTGCCAGCGCTCCGAGGCAGCTTGACACAGATACGCAGTATTTT. This translates into CASAPRQLDTDTQYF.

V gene TRBV28 combines with J gene TRBJ1-5; 12 bases agree with TRBD1. The germline V gene has CDR1 MDHEN and CDR2 SYDVKM. This CDR3 is 16 amino acids long. V trimming: 7 bases; J trimming: 6 bases; junction bases outside the gene matches: 10. The CDR3 coding sequence is TGTGCCAGCATTATGGGGGGACAGGGGGCTTCTCAGCCCCAGCATTTT. Its translation: CASIMGGQGASQPQHF.

V and J are TRBV6-1 and TRBJ2-7; D is ambiguous. This CDR3 spans 15 amino acids. The germline V and J ends were trimmed by 5 bases and 3 bases, with 17 bases remaining between them. Looked up from germline, CDR1 is MNHNS and CDR2 is SASEGT. The CDR3: CASSLNGVRIYEQYF. The CDR3 region has the DNA TGTGCCAGCAGTCTTAATGGGGTAAGGATCTACGAGCAGTACTTC.

This clonotype came up a few times. The chain employs TRBV18 and TRBJ2-4; 7 bases map to TRBD1. There are 15 residues in the CDR3. Looked up from germline, CDR1 is KGHSH and CDR2 is LQKENI. J gave up 6 bases and V 3 bases, and 8 bases lay outside the gene matches. CDR3 protein: CASSPHGTARNIQYF. In nucleotides, the CDR3 is TGTGCCAGCTCACCTCACGGGACAGCGAGAAACATTCAGTACTTC.

The table lists this clonotype with a few counts. The J gene is TRBJ1-5, the V gene TRBV7-2; no clear D gene. Germline values: CDR1 SGHTA, CDR2 FQGNSA. With 5 bases removed from V and 3 bases from J, the gap between germline ends came to 8 bases. The CDR3 spans 13 residues. CDR3 nucleotide sequence: TGTGCCAGCAGCAGGGAGGTCAATCAGCCCCAGCATTTT. This sequence encodes CASSREVNQPQHF.

In its sample, this clonotype was seen many times. The rearrangement joins TRBV12-3 or TRBV12-4 to TRBJ2-1; 13 nucleotides match TRBD2. The CDR3 spans 16 residues. Germline trimming cut 4 bases from V and 0 bases from J; bases unmatched to any gene: 0. In nucleotides, the CDR3 is TGTGCCAGCAGTTGGACTAGCGGGGGCTCCTACAATGAGCAGTTCTTC. Its translation is CASSWTSGGSYNEQFF.

This clonotype showed up just a few times. V gene TRBV28 combines with J gene TRBJ1-2; no clear D. CDR1 is MDHEN and CDR2 is SYDVKM in the germline V gene. The CDR3 consists of 11 residues. V lost 11 bases and J lost 6, with 13 bases in between. CDR3 sequence: CALYGLNGYTF. The CDR3 coding sequence is TGTGCCTTATACGGATTAAATGGCTACACCTTC.

This clonotype has more than one count but fewer than ten. The chain couples TRBV20-1 to TRBJ2-3, with 7 bases identical to TRBD1. V was clipped by 3 bases and J by 2 bases; unmatched bases: 8. CDR3 size: 15 residues. CDR1 is DFQATT, CDR2 SNEGSKA, per germline (reference sequence). CDR3 sequence: CSARAETGITDTQYF. CDR3 nucleotide sequence: TGCAGTGCTAGGGCCGAGACAGGGATCACAGATACGCAGTATTTT.

In its sample, this clonotype was seen many times. This chain connects TRBV12-3 or TRBV12-4 to TRBJ1-5, with D perhaps matching TRBD1 (5 bases). V gave up 6 bases and J gave up 3 bases, with 15 bases separating them. This CDR3 spans 15 amino acids. The CDR3: CASRRGSTSNQPQHF. CDR3 nucleotide sequence: TGTGCCAGCAGGAGGGGATCTACTTCCAATCAGCCCCAGCATTTT.

This clonotype was counted between two and nine times. The junction departs from germline at one end; a sequencing error may be responsible. The J gene is TRBJ2-5, the V gene TRBV12-3 or TRBV12-4; 8 nucleotides align to TRBD1. CDR3 length: 15 amino acids. The CDR3 here is CANSLDRGARETQYF. DNA for the CDR3: TGTGCCAACAGTTTAGACAGGGGAGCGCGAGAGACCCAGTACTTC.

This clonotype was counted ten times or more. The chain joins TRBV2 to TRBJ2-3; 10 bases align to TRBD2. This CDR3 comprises 14 residues. The V segment lost 6 bases and the J segment 2 bases; nucleotides outside the gene matches: 2. CDR1 and CDR2 (germline): SNHLY, FYNNEI. The CDR3 is CASRSGRATDTQYF. As DNA, the CDR3 is TGTGCCAGCAGGAGCGGGAGGGCCACAGATACGCAGTATTTT.

The chain joins TRBV7-6 to TRBJ2-1, with 11 bases matching TRBD2. With V trimmed by 2 bases and J by 7 bases, 4 bases remained unmatched. This CDR3 region has 15 residues. Germline CDR1 reads SGHVS; CDR2 reads FNYEAQ. The CDR3 DNA sequence: TGTGCCAGCAGCTTAATTGCTAGCGGGAGGAATGAGCAGTTCTTC. Its protein is CASSLIASGRNEQFF.

The rearrangement links TRBV2 to TRBJ2-5; TRBD2 is a possible D gene (5 bases). Trimming took 0 bases from V and 2 from J, leaving 16 bases between them. Germline CDR1 is SNHLY and CDR2 is FYNNEI. The CDR3 length is 17 residues. Written as DNA, the CDR3 is TGTGCCAGCAGTGAAGCACCCGAACGGGGAAAACAAGAGACCCAGTACTTC. Protein sequence: CASSEAPERGKQETQYF.

This clonotype was observed at least ten times. CDR3: CATSDQTSGRGETQYF. The CDR3, as DNA: TGTGCCACCAGTGACCAGACTAGCGGAAGGGGTGAGACCCAGTACTTC. The chain is built from TRBV24-1 and TRBJ2-5, with 9 bases aligning to TRBD2. Unmatched junction bases numbered 10, after V lost 4 bases and J lost 5 bases. The germline gives CDR1 KGHDR, CDR2 SFDVKD. CDR3 length: 16 amino acids.

This clonotype was seen repeatedly, ten times or more. The chain uses TRBV28 and TRBJ2-7; D is uncertain. Germline V gene data show CDR1 as MDHEN and CDR2 as SYDVKM. The CDR3 totals 15 residues. Between the trimmed V and J ends, which lost 5 bases and 4 bases, there was a span of 18 bases. The CDR3 reads CASSPFDLTGYEQYF. CDR3 coding DNA: TGTGCCAGCAGTCCTTTTGACCTAACCGGTTACGAGCAGTACTTC.